This entry lists 17 T cell receptor beta chains sequenced from one sample in a study of blood T cell repertoires in COVID-19 (TCRdb year 2020). Libraries were made using the immunoSEQ multiplex PCR assay. Here the immuneACCESS table is served through TCRdb, limited to in-frame sequences with V and J called. Missing clones are a known gap in these copies; in checked studies unresolved V genes cover under half, and the rest lacks a known reason. This sample comprises under 300,000 clones, just over 85% of them detected only once. Roughly 15% of the sample goes to the ten largest clones. Sequenced material: PBMCs or T cells enriched from blood (not recorded which). The receptors were sampled from a man aged 18 to 29 who had recovered from COVID-19.

The chain combines TRBV19 with TRBJ2-7, with D possibly being TRBD2 (5 bases). Trimming pared 3 bases from V and 2 bases from J, leaving 14 bases between. There are 15 residues in the CDR3. The germline gives CDR1 LNHDA, CDR2 SQIVND (reference sequence). The CDR3 is CASSMFEGRTYEQYF. CDR3 bases: TGTGCCAGTAGTATGTTTGAGGGTCGGACCTACGAGCAGTACTTC.

This rearrangement joins TRBV19 to TRBJ2-2, with 8 bases that match TRBD1. V shed 10 bases and J 6 bases; nucleotides not matched to a gene: 10. This CDR3 is 14 amino acids long. Germline V gene data show CDR1 as LNHDA and CDR2 as SQIVND (reference sequence). This chain's CDR3 is CAISGQGRPGELFF. CDR3 in DNA: TGTGCCATTAGCGGACAGGGCCGGCCCGGGGAGCTGTTTTTT.

This clone occurred a few times. The chain employs TRBV10-3 and TRBJ2-6; D gene uncertain. Germline V CDR1 and CDR2: ENHRY, SYGVKD. This CDR3 is built from 12 residues. Trimming left V 8 bases short and J 0 bases short, with 2 bases between. The DNA for the CDR3 is TGTGCCATCCTCTCTGGGGCCAACGTCCTGACTTTC. Its translation is CAILSGANVLTF.

V is TRBV12-3 or TRBV12-4 and J is TRBJ1-4; D is perhaps TRBD1 (5 bases). V was shortened by 3 bases and J by 7 bases, with 9 bases between the two germline ends. This CDR3 is 13 amino acids long. The CDR3 DNA reads as TGTGCCAGCAGTTTCAGGGAAGGTGAAAAACTGTTTTTT. Translating it yields CASSFREGEKLFF.

This sequence joins TRBV18 and TRBJ2-5, with D unresolved. Germline values: CDR1 KGHSH, CDR2 LQKENI. The CDR3 runs 13 residues. The V and J ends lost 0 bases and 3 bases respectively, with 5 bases between them. The CDR3 coding sequence is TGTGCCAGCTCACCACCTTCTAAAGAGACCCAGTACTTC. Translation: CASSPPSKETQYF. The whole variable domain, filled in from reference TRBV18 and TRBJ2-5, reads NAGVMQNPRHLVRRRGQEARLRCSPMKGHSHVYWYRQLPEEGLKFMVYLQKENIIDESGMPKERFSAEFPKEGPSILRIQQVVRGDSAAYFCASSPPSKETQYFGPGTRLLVL.

This CDR3 is CASSLYRGRDYKQYF. The DNA for the CDR3 is TGTGCCAGCAGTTTATACAGGGGGCGAGATTACAAGCAGTACTTC. This chain links TRBV6-5 with TRBJ2-7; 9 bases are a match to TRBD1. Unmatched junction bases numbered 12, after V lost 4 bases and J lost 8 bases. Germline lookup yields CDR1 MNHEY and CDR2 SVGAGI. This CDR3 is 15 amino acids long.

The CDR3, as DNA: TGTGCCAGCTCACGATCACAGGGTTCGGGGACCGGGGAGCTGTTTTTT. It yields the protein CASSRSQGSGTGELFF. The chain links TRBV18 to TRBJ2-2, with a tentative D call TRBD1 (6 bases). Germline values: CDR1 KGHSH, CDR2 LQKENI. The ends were cut back, 4 bases at V and 5 bases at J, with 17 bases in the middle. The length of the CDR3 is 16 residues.

This sequence joins TRBV28 and TRBJ2-2; TRBD1 might be the D (6 bases). The CDR3 is 14 residues long. Germline loops: CDR1 MDHEN, CDR2 SYDVKM. Trimming removed 4 bases at V and 7 bases at J, with 13 bases between. CDR3 DNA sequence: TGTGCCAGCAGTTCCCACAGGGAGATCGGGGAGCTGTTTTTT. Protein product: CASSSHREIGELFF.

The V and J genes are TRBV6-7 and TRBJ1-4; 8 bases are shared with TRBD1. TRBV6-7 is labeled an ORF, and its function is uncertain. This CDR3 spans 15 amino acids. The V gene end was trimmed by 10 bases and the J gene end by 4 bases; junction bases not matched to a gene: 11. DNA of the CDR3: TGTGCCAACAGAAATGGGACAGGACTTAATGAAAAACTGTTTTTT. Translating gives CANRNGTGLNEKLFF.

CDR3 sequence reads: CASSRLAGGNTGELFF. The CDR3 coding sequence is TGTGCCAGCAGCCGACTAGCGGGGGGCAACACCGGGGAGCTGTTTTTT. The chain employs TRBV3-1 (or the pseudogene TRBV3-2) and TRBJ2-2; 13 bases align to TRBD2. The CDR3 extends over 16 amino acids. The J segment lost 2 bases and the V segment lost 4 bases, leaving 1 base of the junction unmatched. Germline V gene data show CDR1 as LGHDT and CDR2 as YNNKEL (reference sequence).

This chain links TRBV18 with TRBJ1-5, with 7 bases lining up with TRBD1. The CDR3 is made up of 16 amino acids. Germline V gene sequence: CDR1 KGHSH, CDR2 LQKENI. After removal of 2 bases from V and 4 bases from J, the junction contained 8 bases not matched to a gene. The chain's CDR3 is CASSPGTGDPNQPQHF. CDR3 coding DNA: TGTGCCAGCTCACCAGGAACAGGGGACCCTAATCAGCCCCAGCATTTT. The full variable domain, with the rest looked up from reference TRBV18 and TRBJ1-5, is NAGVMQNPRHLVRRRGQEARLRCSPMKGHSHVYWYRQLPEEGLKFMVYLQKENIIDESGMPKERFSAEFPKEGPSILRIQQVVRGDSAAYFCASSPGTGDPNQPQHFGDGTRLSIL.

The J gene is TRBJ1-2, the V gene TRBV3-1 (or the pseudogene TRBV3-2); D possibly corresponds to TRBD1 (5 bases). With 1 base removed from V and 3 bases from J, the gap between germline ends came to 15 bases. The length of the CDR3 is 16 residues. CDR1 is LGHDT, CDR2 YNNKEL, per germline (reference sequence). The CDR3 region has the DNA TGTGCCAGCAGCCAAGTAATAGGGGCGGGAGACTATGGCTACACCTTC. This encodes CASSQVIGAGDYGYTF.

DNA for the CDR3: TGTGCCAGCAGCTTGTTTGGACAGGGGGCCAGGTTTGACTATGGCTACACCTTC. Encoded protein: CASSLFGQGARFDYGYTF. The chain couples TRBV5-8 to TRBJ1-2; 11 bases are shared with TRBD1. CDR3 length: 18 amino acids. V lost 1 base, J lost 3 bases, and 11 bases stayed unmatched. Per germline, CDR1 SGHTS and CDR2 YDEGEE. Variable domain in full (rest from reference TRBV5-8 and TRBJ1-2): EAGVTQSPTHLIKTRGQQATLRCSPISGHTSVYWYQQALGLGLQFLLWYDEGEERNRGNFPPRFSGRQFPNYSSELNVNALELEDSALYLCASSLFGQGARFDYGYTFGSGTRLTVV.

This rearrangement joins TRBV30 to TRBJ1-4, with TRBD1 identical over 10 bases. This CDR3 is 14 amino acids long. The trim removed 4 bases at V and 7 bases at J, leaving 6 bases unmatched. Per the germline V gene, CDR1 is GTSNPN and CDR2 is SVGIG (reference sequence). CDR3 bases: TGTGCCTGGAATCGACAGGGGGCTAGTGAAAAACTGTTTTTT. Amino acid sequence: CAWNRQGASEKLFF.

This clone has at least ten counts. This sequence joins TRBV4-1 and TRBJ1-5; D not resolved. Trimming cost V 0 bases and J 0 bases, with 9 bases left between them. This CDR3 spans 16 amino acids. The V gene's germline CDR1 is MGHRA and CDR2 YSYEKL. The CDR3 DNA sequence: TGCGCCAGCAGCCAAGAGAGAGGTATTAGCAATCAGCCCCAGCATTTT. Residues: CASSQERGISNQPQHF.

The chain uses TRBV30 and TRBJ2-3, with D possibly being TRBD2 (5 bases). V dropped 3 bases and J dropped 2 bases, with 12 bases sitting between them. Germline V CDR1 and CDR2: GTSNPN, SVGIG (reference sequence). The CDR3 consists of 14 residues. CDR3 nucleotide sequence: TGTGCCTGGAGGTTTTCGGGATCCACAGATACGCAGTATTTT. This sequence encodes CAWRFSGSTDTQYF.

The chain has TRBV21-1 and TRBJ1-1. TRBV21-1 is tagged as a pseudogene. The CDR3 contains 13 residues. The CDR3 DNA is TGTGCCAGCAGCAAGTATTGTAGTGCTGAAGCTTTCTTT. This sequence encodes CASSKYCSAEAFF.